These T cell receptor beta chains were read from a single sample in a study of chemoradiotherapy in HPV16-positive cancers. Here immunoSEQ multiplex PCR was the method, and the copy in TCRdb shows in-frame clones only, minus some. The repertoire holds about 21,000 clones, about 90% seen once, with around 4.9% in the top ten. The sample here was blood, taken from a patient who underwent chemoradiotherapy. These receptors all stem from a human donor with HPV-associated anogenital cancer. Each CDR3 is given with its conserved first and last residue. The order of the fields is CDR3 protein, V gene, D gene, clone size, J gene. A D gene is named only where the DNA matches it firmly. Expanded clones get a size class; other rows say once, few or many, or leave the size out.

CDR3 protein: CASSEGVNTEAFF
V gene: TRBV6-4
D gene: -
clone size: once
J gene: TRBJ1-1

CDR3 protein: CASSTLGSSGNTIYF
V gene: TRBV27
D gene: -
clone size: once
J gene: TRBJ1-3

CDR3 protein: CASSPQGRAGRYYEQYF
V gene: TRBV18
D gene: -
clone size: -
J gene: -

CDR3 protein: CASSYRLAGTYEQFF
V gene: TRBV6-6
D gene: TRBD2
clone size: -
J gene: TRBJ2-1

CDR3 protein: CASRTSGSGEQYF
V gene: TRBV4-1
D gene: TRBD2
clone size: -
J gene: TRBJ2-7

CDR3 protein: CASSLEETRGTIYF
V gene: TRBV7-9
D gene: -
clone size: -
J gene: TRBJ1-3

CDR3 protein: CASSFRTGQLAGGPLYNEQFF
V gene: TRBV5-1
D gene: TRBD2
clone size: -
J gene: TRBJ2-1

CDR3 protein: CASSGGHSGANVLTF
V gene: TRBV6-1
D gene: -
clone size: -
J gene: TRBJ2-6

CDR3 protein: CASSISGQRAGSFF
V gene: TRBV19
D gene: -
clone size: -
J gene: TRBJ1-1

CDR3 protein: CASSRGQKGETQYF
V gene: TRBV7-9
D gene: -
clone size: -
J gene: TRBJ2-5

CDR3 protein: CASSEFQNYGYTF
V gene: TRBV2
D gene: -
clone size: -
J gene: TRBJ1-2

CDR3 protein: CASSLGTSGSAADTQYF
V gene: TRBV5-1
D gene: TRBD2
clone size: once
J gene: TRBJ2-3